This TCR beta chain was documented in a study of regulatory T cells in long-lasting Graves disease. TCR beta libraries were built with iRepertoire HTBI primers and Arm-PCR of CDR3 regions. TCRdb used MiXCR to reprocess the multiplex PCR reads, holding one entry per CDR3 protein. This sample yields about 470,000 distinct CDR3 sequences, of which approximately 21% are seen a single time; around 7% belongs to the top ten. The CDR3 runs to 14 residues. The germline V gene has CDR1 MDHEN and CDR2 SYDVKM. The V gene end was trimmed by 6 bases and the J gene end by 4 bases; junction bases not matched to a gene: 8. Time point indicated: persistent/refractory GD, antithyroid drugs over 5 years with positive TRAb. PBMC-derived RNA was used for the TCR library. This clonotype was detected ten times or more.

The material sequenced was peripheral blood mononuclear cells (PBMCs), taken when the disease was refractory, from a patient treated with antithyroid drugs. This TCR came from a female donor with Graves disease. This chain links TRBV28 with TRBJ1-2; 7 bases are shared with TRBD1. CDR3 coding DNA: TGTGCCAGCAGGACGGGGACAGTGACCTATGGCTACACCTTC. The encoded protein is CASRTGTVTYGYTF.